This T cell receptor beta chain was identified in a study of blood T cell repertoires in COVID-19. Germline V gene sequence: CDR1 LNHDA, CDR2 SQIVND (reference sequence). Unmatched junction bases numbered 3, after V lost 4 bases and J lost 2 bases. This CDR3 spans 15 amino acids. The assay was immunoSEQ multiplex PCR, and TCRdb's table has in-frame clones only and misses some. The data contain 370,000 or so clones, 81% of them singletons. The V and J genes are TRBV19 and TRBJ1-5; 9 nucleotides line up with TRBD1. The sequence was obtained from a human donor with acute or convalescent COVID-19. The donor label of this sample is uncertain. The sample consisted of peripheral blood. The CDR3 coding sequence is TGTGCCAGTAGTAGGACAGGGGATGGCAATCAGCCCCAGCATTTT. Amino acid sequence: CASSRTGDGNQPQHF.